The clone carrying this T cell receptor (beta chain) was counted a few times. Germline assignment: CDR1 SGHTS and CDR2 YDEGEE. The V segment lost 7 bases and the J segment 4 bases; nucleotides outside the gene matches: 7. CDR3 length equals 14 residues. A single record per CDR3 protein comes from TCRdb applying MiXCR to the 5' RACE reads. The sample contains 300,000 to 400,000 distinct CDR3 sequences, around 12% of which appear only once. This sample is drawn from a study of T cells after yellow fever vaccination. The chain uses TRBV5-8 and TRBJ2-1; 8 nucleotides agree with TRBD1. Sequenced here: CD4+ T cells sorted from PBMCs, sampled 15 days after the yellow fever booster vaccination. The receptor was isolated from a man younger than 35 who received the YFV17D yellow fever vaccine. The CDR3: CASLLTGEYNEQFF. For the CDR3, the DNA is TGTGCCAGCCTATTGACAGGGGAGTACAATGAGCAGTTCTTC.